The 3 T cell receptor beta chains in this list originate from one sample, sequenced in a study of blood T cells in healthy people across ages. Primed by a sample-barcoded 5' primer and a J-beta primer mix, a second PCR proceeded for about 6 to 11 cycles. TCRdb recomputed calls from the 5' RACE reads with MiXCR, one row per CDR3 protein. Among 650,000 to 950,000 distinct CDR3 sequences, roughly 44% were seen once, and the ten largest hold 15% to 25%. Sequencing was performed on blood. The receptors were sampled from a man aged 60 to 75 in good health.

The chain couples TRBV28 to TRBJ1-1, with TRBD1 identical over 8 bases. The V segment lost 4 bases and the J segment 3 bases; nucleotides outside the gene matches: 19. The CDR3 totals 19 residues. Germline lookup yields CDR1 MDHEN and CDR2 SYDVKM. CDR3 DNA sequence: TGTGCCAGCAGTTCCGTGGACAGGGAGGTAGATCGGGGATACACTGAAGCTTTCTTT. It encodes CASSSVDREVDRGYTEAFF.

This chain links TRBV19 with TRBJ2-7; 9 bases agree with TRBD1. The CDR3 loop spans 16 amino acids. The germline CDR1 and CDR2 sequences are LNHDA and SQIVND (reference sequence). The J segment lost 1 base and the V segment lost 5 bases, leaving 9 bases of the junction unmatched. CDR3 region: CASSPGTGRLSYEQYF. Here the CDR3 DNA reads TGTGCCAGTAGTCCGGGGACAGGGCGTCTTTCCTACGAGCAGTACTTC.

This chain uses TRBV7-9 with TRBJ2-1; 7 bases match TRBD1. Per germline, CDR1 SEHNR and CDR2 FQNEAQ (reference sequence). After removal of 5 bases from V and 10 bases from J, the junction contained 11 bases not matched to a gene. The CDR3 sequence is 14 residues long. DNA of the CDR3: TGTGCCAGCAGCGTAGGGGACAGAACTCAGGAGCAGTTCTTC. Its translation is CASSVGDRTQEQFF.